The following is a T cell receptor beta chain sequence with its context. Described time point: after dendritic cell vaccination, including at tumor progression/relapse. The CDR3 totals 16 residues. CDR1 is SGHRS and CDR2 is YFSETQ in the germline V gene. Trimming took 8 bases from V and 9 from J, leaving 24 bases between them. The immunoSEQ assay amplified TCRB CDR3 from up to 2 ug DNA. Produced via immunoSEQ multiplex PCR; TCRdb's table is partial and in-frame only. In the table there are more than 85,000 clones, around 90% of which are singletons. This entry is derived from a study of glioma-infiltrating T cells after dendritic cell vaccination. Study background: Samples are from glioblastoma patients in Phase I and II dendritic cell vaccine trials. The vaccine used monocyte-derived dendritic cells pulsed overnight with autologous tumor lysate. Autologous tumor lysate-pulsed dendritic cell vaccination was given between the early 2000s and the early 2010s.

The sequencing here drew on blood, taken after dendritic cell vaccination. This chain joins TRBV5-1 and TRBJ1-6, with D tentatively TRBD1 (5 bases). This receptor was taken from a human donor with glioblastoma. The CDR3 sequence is CARINGGKIIFSPLHF. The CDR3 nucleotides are TGCGCCAGGATAAACGGGGGGAAGATAATATTTTCACCCCTCCACTTT.